A selection of T cell receptor beta chains follows, all from one sample in a study of response to subunit inactivated influenza vaccine. TCRdb processed the RT-PCR reads anew with MiXCR; each CDR3 protein has one entry. The sample contains about 500,000 distinct CDR3 sequences, about 15% of which appear only once. The source material was CD4+ T cells sorted from PBMCs, sampled about 24 months after vaccination. The receptors were gathered from a man between 45 and 75 years old who received an inactivated influenza vaccine. Each CDR3 is given with its conserved first and last residue. D genes are given only for firm matches. A row's size may be missing; if present it is once, few, many or a size class.

clone_size: .; cdr3_length: 16; j_call: TRBJ2-1; d_call: .; v_call: TRBV20-1; cdr3_nt: TGCAGTGCTAGCGGGGCGAAGGGGCGGTCCTACAATGAGCAGTTCTTC; cdr3_aa: CSASGAKGRSYNEQFF
clone_size: many; cdr3_length: 15; j_call: TRBJ2-3; d_call: .; v_call: TRBV29-1; cdr3_nt: TGCAGCGTGAGGAGCGGTACTACTAGCACAGATACGCAGTATTTT; cdr3_aa: CSVRSGTTSTDTQYF
clone_size: .; cdr3_length: 14; j_call: TRBJ2-7; d_call: TRBD1; v_call: TRBV24-1; cdr3_nt: TGTGCCACCAGGAGGATCAGGGGGCACTACGAGCAGTACTTC; cdr3_aa: CATRRIRGHYEQYF
clone_size: many; cdr3_length: 14; j_call: TRBJ2-4; d_call: .; v_call: TRBV5-5; cdr3_nt: TGTGCCAGCAGCTTCCAAAGCGACAAAAACATTCAGTACTTC; cdr3_aa: CASSFQSDKNIQYF
clone_size: .; cdr3_length: 14; j_call: TRBJ2-1; d_call: .; v_call: TRBV15; cdr3_nt: TGTGCCACCAGCAGAGTGGGGTGGGGGAATGAGCAGTTCTTC; cdr3_aa: CATSRVGWGNEQFF
clone_size: .; cdr3_length: 15; j_call: TRBJ1-6; d_call: .; v_call: TRBV6-1; cdr3_nt: TGTGCCAGCACCATAACACCGTACAGGAATTCACCCCTCCACTTT; cdr3_aa: CASTITPYRNSPLHF
clone_size: many; cdr3_length: 15; j_call: TRBJ2-1; d_call: TRBD1; v_call: TRBV20-1; cdr3_nt: TGCAGTGCCCCGCCCCCCACGGGACAGGGACATGAGCAGTTCTTC; cdr3_aa: CSAPPPTGQGHEQFF
clone_size: many; cdr3_length: 16; j_call: TRBJ2-1; d_call: .; v_call: TRBV7-2; cdr3_nt: TGTGCCAGCAGCTTAGATGAAGGGTTTCTGGTCAATGAGCAGTTCTTC; cdr3_aa: CASSLDEGFLVNEQFF
clone_size: few; cdr3_length: 16; j_call: TRBJ2-2; d_call: .; v_call: TRBV7-2; cdr3_nt: TGTGCCAGCAGCTTACGAGGGGGAGGGAACACCGGGGAGCTGTTTTTT; cdr3_aa: CASSLRGGGNTGELFF
clone_size: few; cdr3_length: 15; j_call: TRBJ1-5; d_call: TRBD1; v_call: TRBV5-1; cdr3_nt: TGCGCCAGCAGCTTGGAGGCAGGGGGCCATCAGCCCCAGCATTTT; cdr3_aa: CASSLEAGGHQPQHF
clone_size: many; cdr3_length: 12; j_call: TRBJ1-1; d_call: .; v_call: TRBV10-2; cdr3_nt: TGCGCCAGCAGTGAAGGTTTAACTGAAGCTTTCTTT; cdr3_aa: CASSEGLTEAFF
clone_size: few; cdr3_length: 18; j_call: TRBJ1-3; d_call: TRBD1; v_call: TRBV11-2; cdr3_nt: TGTGCCAGCAGCTTCCGGCCAGGCACGGGGACAGGGGACGGGACCATATATTTT; cdr3_aa: CASSFRPGTGTGDGTIYF
clone_size: few; cdr3_length: 15; j_call: TRBJ1-2; d_call: .; v_call: TRBV4-2; cdr3_nt: TGTGCCAGCAGCAAAACCTCCAGGGAATCCTATGGCTACACCTTC; cdr3_aa: CASSKTSRESYGYTF
clone_size: many; cdr3_length: 15; j_call: TRBJ2-1; d_call: .; v_call: TRBV5-5; cdr3_nt: TGTGCCACTGGAGGGGAGCTTGACAGACTCAATGAGCAGTTCTTC; cdr3_aa: CATGGELDRLNEQFF
clone_size: few; cdr3_length: 11; j_call: TRBJ1-1; d_call: .; v_call: TRBV29-1; cdr3_nt: TGCAGCGTTGAAACTAACACTGAAGCTTTCTTT; cdr3_aa: CSVETNTEAFF
clone_size: .; cdr3_length: 12; j_call: TRBJ2-7; d_call: .; v_call: TRBV20-1; cdr3_nt: TGCAGTGCTGCGCAGGGGCCCTACGAGCAGTACTTC; cdr3_aa: CSAAQGPYEQYF
clone_size: many; cdr3_length: 13; j_call: TRBJ2-5; d_call: .; v_call: TRBV11-2; cdr3_nt: TGTGCCAGCAGCTTCGACAACCAAGAGACCCAGTACTTC; cdr3_aa: CASSFDNQETQYF
clone_size: .; cdr3_length: 12; j_call: TRBJ1-5; d_call: .; v_call: TRBV10-3; cdr3_nt: TGTGCCATCAGTGAGTCCGGTCAGCCCCAGCATTTT; cdr3_aa: CAISESGQPQHF
clone_size: .; cdr3_length: 19; j_call: TRBJ2-2; d_call: TRBD2; v_call: TRBV6-1; cdr3_nt: TGTGCCAGCAGCCACTTCCGAGAGCTAGCGGGAGTCCCCACCGGGGAGCTGTTTTTT; cdr3_aa: CASSHFRELAGVPTGELFF
clone_size: few; cdr3_length: 16; j_call: TRBJ2-1; d_call: .; v_call: TRBV5-1; cdr3_nt: TGCGCCAGCAGCTTTGGGGCCGAGAGCTCCTACAATGAGCAGTTCTTC; cdr3_aa: CASSFGAESSYNEQFF
clone_size: .; cdr3_length: 15; j_call: TRBJ2-3; d_call: .; v_call: TRBV9; cdr3_nt: TGTGCCAGCAGCGTCCATAGCGGTAGCACAGATACGCAGTATTTT; cdr3_aa: CASSVHSGSTDTQYF
clone_size: few; cdr3_length: 14; j_call: TRBJ2-2; d_call: .; v_call: TRBV7-9; cdr3_nt: TGTGCCAGCAGCAAGGACAGAGTTACCGGGGAGCTGTTTTTT; cdr3_aa: CASSKDRVTGELFF
clone_size: few; cdr3_length: 13; j_call: TRBJ2-3; d_call: TRBD1; v_call: TRBV28; cdr3_nt: TGTGCCACGGGACAGGGTTCGGTCGATACGCAGTATTTT; cdr3_aa: CATGQGSVDTQYF
clone_size: .; cdr3_length: 13; j_call: TRBJ2-7; d_call: .; v_call: TRBV6-5; cdr3_nt: TGTGCCAGCAGTTACTCGGGTAGCCGCGAGCAGTACTTC; cdr3_aa: CASSYSGSREQYF
clone_size: few; cdr3_length: 16; j_call: TRBJ2-3; d_call: TRBD2; v_call: TRBV7-2; cdr3_nt: TGTGCCAGCAGCTTAGTTGGTAGCGGGAGGGTGGATACGCAGTATTTT; cdr3_aa: CASSLVGSGRVDTQYF
clone_size: .; cdr3_length: 15; j_call: TRBJ2-1; d_call: TRBD2; v_call: TRBV5-1; cdr3_nt: TGCGCCAGCAGCCATAGCGGGGGGGCCCGTAATGAGCAGTTCTTC; cdr3_aa: CASSHSGGARNEQFF
clone_size: .; cdr3_length: 15; j_call: TRBJ2-1; d_call: TRBD2; v_call: TRBV20-1; cdr3_nt: TGCAGTGTTCGCCGGGCTAGCGGTTCCTACAATGAGCAGTTCTTC; cdr3_aa: CSVRRASGSYNEQFF
clone_size: .; cdr3_length: 18; j_call: TRBJ2-4; d_call: .; v_call: TRBV19; cdr3_nt: TGTGCCAGTAGCACAGCCGGGACCGGACCTCGCGCCAAAAACATTCAGTACTTC; cdr3_aa: CASSTAGTGPRAKNIQYF
clone_size: .; cdr3_length: 15; j_call: TRBJ2-1; d_call: TRBD1; v_call: TRBV6-1; cdr3_nt: TGTGCCAGCAGGACAGGGCCCGCCGGCGGGAATGAGCAGTTCTTC; cdr3_aa: CASRTGPAGGNEQFF
clone_size: .; cdr3_length: 15; j_call: TRBJ2-3; d_call: TRBD1; v_call: TRBV7-2; cdr3_nt: TGTGCCAGCAGCTCCACAGGGGCCCGCACAGATACGCAGTATTTT; cdr3_aa: CASSSTGARTDTQYF
clone_size: .; cdr3_length: 10; j_call: TRBJ2-7; d_call: .; v_call: TRBV6-2/TRBV6-3; cdr3_nt: TGTGCCAGCAGGGAAGTCGAGCAGTACTTC; cdr3_aa: CASREVEQYF
clone_size: few; cdr3_length: 12; j_call: TRBJ2-4; d_call: TRBD1; v_call: TRBV29-1; cdr3_nt: TGCAGCGTGGGGACAGGAGAAAACATTCAGTACTTC; cdr3_aa: CSVGTGENIQYF
clone_size: many; cdr3_length: 14; j_call: TRBJ2-4; d_call: .; v_call: TRBV30; cdr3_nt: TGTGCCTGGAGTGTACGTGAGAGGCAAAACATTCAGTACTTC; cdr3_aa: CAWSVRERQNIQYF
clone_size: many; cdr3_length: 13; j_call: TRBJ1-4; d_call: .; v_call: TRBV10-3; cdr3_nt: TGTGCCATCACTGCTAGTCCAAATGAAAAACTGTTTTTT; cdr3_aa: CAITASPNEKLFF
clone_size: few; cdr3_length: 14; j_call: TRBJ1-1; d_call: .; v_call: TRBV10-3; cdr3_nt: TGTGCCATCAGTTCGAACAGGGTGGGTACTGAAGCTTTCTTT; cdr3_aa: CAISSNRVGTEAFF
clone_size: .; cdr3_length: 16; j_call: TRBJ2-1; d_call: TRBD2; v_call: TRBV18; cdr3_nt: TGTGCCAGCTCACCACCGCAACTAGCGGACTACAATGAGCAGTTCTTC; cdr3_aa: CASSPPQLADYNEQFF
clone_size: .; cdr3_length: 14; j_call: TRBJ2-5; d_call: .; v_call: TRBV28; cdr3_nt: TGTGCCAGCAGTTCAGAGGGGTTACAAGAGACCCAGTACTTC; cdr3_aa: CASSSEGLQETQYF
clone_size: many; cdr3_length: 14; j_call: TRBJ2-3; d_call: .; v_call: TRBV29-1; cdr3_nt: TGCAGCGCTAGAGCAGGGGGGAGCACAGATACGCAGTATTTT; cdr3_aa: CSARAGGSTDTQYF
clone_size: .; cdr3_length: 12; j_call: TRBJ2-7; d_call: .; v_call: TRBV5-1; cdr3_nt: TGCGCCAGCACCTTTGCCAGGGACGAGCAGTACTTC; cdr3_aa: CASTFARDEQYF
clone_size: .; cdr3_length: 14; j_call: TRBJ1-6; d_call: .; v_call: TRBV20-1; cdr3_nt: TGCAGTGCCCAGCGGGGCGACTATAATTCACCCCTCCACTTT; cdr3_aa: CSAQRGDYNSPLHF
clone_size: few; cdr3_length: 14; j_call: TRBJ1-2; d_call: .; v_call: TRBV2; cdr3_nt: TGTGCCAGCAGTTCTCGGGCCGACAATTTTGGCTACACCTTC; cdr3_aa: CASSSRADNFGYTF
clone_size: .; cdr3_length: 16; j_call: TRBJ1-2; d_call: TRBD1; v_call: TRBV4-3; cdr3_nt: TGCGCCAGCAGCCAAGACTCCGGACAGGGGATCTATGGCTACACCTTC; cdr3_aa: CASSQDSGQGIYGYTF
clone_size: few; cdr3_length: 13; j_call: TRBJ2-7; d_call: TRBD1; v_call: TRBV18; cdr3_nt: TGTGCCAGCTCACCCGGACAGGTTGGCGAGCAGTACTTC; cdr3_aa: CASSPGQVGEQYF
clone_size: few; cdr3_length: 12; j_call: TRBJ2-7; d_call: TRBD2; v_call: TRBV20-1; cdr3_nt: TGCAGTGCTTCGCGACCGGGACTAGTTTTGTACTTC; cdr3_aa: CSASRPGLVLYF
clone_size: .; cdr3_length: 18; j_call: TRBJ2-2; d_call: TRBD2; v_call: TRBV4-3; cdr3_nt: TGCGCCAGCAGCCACCAACTAGCGGGGGGGCCTAACACCGGGGAGCTGTTTTTT; cdr3_aa: CASSHQLAGGPNTGELFF
clone_size: .; cdr3_length: 15; j_call: TRBJ1-1; d_call: .; v_call: TRBV6-1; cdr3_nt: TGTGCCAGCAGTGAATTAAAGGGGATCGGCACTGAAGCTTTCTTT; cdr3_aa: CASSELKGIGTEAFF
clone_size: few; cdr3_length: 14; j_call: TRBJ2-7; d_call: TRBD1; v_call: TRBV4-3; cdr3_nt: TGCGCCAGCAGCATAGGACAGGGTTCCTACGAGCAGTACTTC; cdr3_aa: CASSIGQGSYEQYF
clone_size: few; cdr3_length: 13; j_call: TRBJ1-1; d_call: .; v_call: TRBV5-1; cdr3_nt: TGCGCCAGCAGCTTGGCCGCAGGCACTGAAGCTTTCTTT; cdr3_aa: CASSLAAGTEAFF
clone_size: .; cdr3_length: 16; j_call: TRBJ2-3; d_call: TRBD2; v_call: TRBV20-1; cdr3_nt: TGCAGTGCTACCTCCCCGGGACTAGTCTACACAGATACGCAGTATTTT; cdr3_aa: CSATSPGLVYTDTQYF
clone_size: few; cdr3_length: 12; j_call: TRBJ2-7; d_call: .; v_call: TRBV12-3/TRBV12-4; cdr3_nt: TGTGCCAGCAGTTCATCAGGGGTCGAGCAGTACTTC; cdr3_aa: CASSSSGVEQYF
clone_size: .; cdr3_length: 12; j_call: TRBJ1-1; d_call: .; v_call: TRBV20-1; cdr3_nt: TGCAGTGCTAGAGATCATCAGGGGCTGGCTTTCTTT; cdr3_aa: CSARDHQGLAFF
clone_size: .; cdr3_length: 20; j_call: TRBJ2-4; d_call: .; v_call: TRBV20-1; cdr3_nt: TGCAGTGCTAGAGATTATGTCAGGGGCCCCAGGTTTCGAGCCAAAAACATTCAGTACTTC; cdr3_aa: CSARDYVRGPRFRAKNIQYF
clone_size: .; cdr3_length: 17; j_call: TRBJ2-1; d_call: TRBD2; v_call: TRBV4-1; cdr3_nt: TGCGCCAGCAGCCAAGAAGGGAGCGGGGGGTCTTACAATGAGCAGTTCTTC; cdr3_aa: CASSQEGSGGSYNEQFF
clone_size: few; cdr3_length: 14; j_call: TRBJ2-3; d_call: .; v_call: TRBV9; cdr3_nt: TGTGCCAGCAGCGTAGAACGAAGCACAGATACGCAGTATTTT; cdr3_aa: CASSVERSTDTQYF
clone_size: .; cdr3_length: 13; j_call: TRBJ2-5; d_call: .; v_call: TRBV20-1; cdr3_nt: TGCAGTGTACGGTTCCATGGGGGGGAGACCCAGTACTTC; cdr3_aa: CSVRFHGGETQYF